The 18 T cell receptor beta chains given below trace back to one sample, sequenced in a study of blood T cell repertoires in COVID-19. This table comes from immunoSEQ multiplex PCR, and its TCRdb copy is limited to in-frame clones, with some not included. The sample lists fewer than 85,000 clones; approximately 80% were seen once. Sequences were obtained from peripheral blood. The receptor set was obtained from an elderly woman with active or convalescent COVID-19.

The V call is TRBV10-3, the J call TRBJ2-1, with 10 bases fitting TRBD2. V trimming: 0 bases; J trimming: 10 bases; junction bases outside the gene matches: 12. The CDR3 is 17 residues long. Germline CDR1 reads ENHRY; CDR2 reads SYGVKD. The CDR3 loop reads CAISESPQLAGVEEQFF. The CDR3, as DNA: TGTGCCATCAGTGAGTCCCCACAGCTAGCGGGAGTGGAGGAGCAGTTCTTC.

The genes are TRBV18 and TRBJ2-7, with a tentative D call TRBD2 (5 bases). V was shortened by 1 base and J by 5 bases, with 15 bases between the two germline ends. This CDR3 is 15 amino acids long. Germline-derived CDR1 and CDR2 are KGHSH and LQKENI. CDR3 nucleotides: TGTGCCAGCTCACCACAATCGAGGGCGCGGCACGAGCAGTACTTC. Translating it yields CASSPQSRARHEQYF.

The chain uses TRBV9 and TRBJ2-1; 8 positions agree with TRBD1. J lost 1 base, V lost 0 bases, and 0 bases had no gene match. The germline V gene encodes CDR1 SGDLS and CDR2 YYNGEE. The CDR3 covers 15 residues. CDR3 protein: CASSVGQGSYNEQFF. CDR3 coding DNA: TGTGCCAGCAGCGTAGGACAGGGGTCCTACAATGAGCAGTTCTTC.

This sequence joins TRBV11-3 and TRBJ2-3, with TRBD2 matching 10 bases. This CDR3 contains 16 residues. V lost 5 bases, J lost 3 bases, and 8 bases stayed unmatched. Germline V CDR1 and CDR2: SGHNT, YENEEA. The CDR3 sequence: CASSPGVAGGTDTQYF. CDR3 bases: TGTGCCAGCAGCCCCGGGGTAGCGGGAGGTACAGATACGCAGTATTTT.

V is TRBV19 and J is TRBJ1-1; TRBD1 is a possible D gene (6 bases). Germline CDR1 reads LNHDA; CDR2 reads SQIVND (reference sequence). Between the trimmed V and J ends, which lost 3 bases and 3 bases, there was a span of 20 bases. CDR3 length equals 17 residues. In DNA, the CDR3 is TGTGCCAGTAGTATCTCCAGGGGAATAGTTCGGGACACTGAAGCTTTCTTT. This gives the protein CASSISRGIVRDTEAFF. Complete variable domain (other parts from reference TRBV19 and TRBJ1-1): DGGITQSPKYLFRKEGQNVTLSCEQNLNHDAMYWYRQDPGQGLRLIYYSQIVNDFQKGDIAEGYSVSREKKESFPLTVTSAQKNPTAFYLCASSISRGIVRDTEAFFGQGTRLTVV.

The chain recombines TRBV28 with TRBJ1-4; D unclear. The V end was cut by 6 bases, the J end by 6 bases, with 23 bases between. The CDR3 totals 17 residues. CDR1 and CDR2 from the germline V gene are MDHEN and SYDVKM. The CDR3 DNA is TGTGCCAGCAGCCCCCCGCGGAGGGTGAGATTGGATGAAAAACTGTTTTTT. It codes for CASSPPRRVRLDEKLFF. Full variable domain (missing parts from reference TRBV28 and TRBJ1-4): DVKVTQSSRYLVKRTGEKVFLECVQDMDHENMFWYRQDPGLGLRLIYFSYDVKMKEKGDIPEGYSVSREKKERFSLILESASTNQTSMYLCASSPPRRVRLDEKLFFGSGTQLSVL.

The chain links TRBV6-5 to TRBJ1-1; tentatively, D is TRBD1 (6 bases). Between the trimmed V and J ends, which lost 4 bases and 5 bases, there was a span of 11 bases. Germline lookup yields CDR1 MNHEY and CDR2 SVGAGI. CDR3 size: 13 residues. CDR3 loop: CASSLTGRTEAFF. The CDR3 DNA reads TGTGCCAGCAGTTTAACAGGGCGGACTGAAGCTTTCTTT.

The V and J genes are TRBV6-5 and TRBJ1-2, with 10 bases identical to TRBD1. Germline loops: CDR1 MNHEY, CDR2 SVGAGI. The CDR3 spans 14 residues. J lost 4 bases, V lost 5 bases, and 4 bases had no gene match. This CDR3 is CASSPRTGGYGYTF. The CDR3 region has the DNA TGTGCCAGCAGTCCAAGGACAGGGGGCTATGGCTACACCTTC.

This chain uses TRBV10-2 with TRBJ2-2; possible D gene TRBD1, 6 bases. The CDR3 consists of 13 residues. Deletions cut 6 bases from V and 2 bases from J, with 7 bases between. Germline loops: CDR1 WSHSY, CDR2 SAAADI. This CDR3 is CASRTGNTGELFF. The CDR3 nucleotides read TGCGCCAGCAGGACAGGAAACACCGGGGAGCTGTTTTTT.

The CDR3 sequence: CASSSGTGGMNTEAFF. In DNA form, the CDR3 reads TGTGCCAGTAGTTCAGGGACAGGGGGAATGAACACTGAAGCTTTCTTT. The chain links TRBV19 to TRBJ1-1; TRBD1 matches 11 bases. Germline V gives CDR1 LNHDA, CDR2 SQIVND (reference sequence). V was pared by 5 bases and J by 0 bases, with 5 bases of the junction left unmatched. The CDR3 runs to 16 residues.

In this sample, this clone turned up a few times. Additional DNA sequences in this sample encode the identical CDR3. This chain uses TRBV18 with TRBJ2-7, with D maybe TRBD1 (6 bases). Germline values: CDR1 KGHSH, CDR2 LQKENI. Trimming left V 2 bases short and J 2 bases short, with 7 bases between. The CDR3 has 13 residues. The CDR3 DNA reads TGTGCCAGCTCACCAGCAGGGGCCTACGAGCAGTACTTC. It specifies CASSPAGAYEQYF.

The chain links TRBV7-2 to TRBJ1-5; 9 bases match TRBD1. The CDR3 is 15 amino acids. Germline assignment: CDR1 SGHTA and CDR2 FQGNSA. Unmatched junction bases numbered 5, after V lost 5 bases and J lost 3 bases. CDR3 DNA: TGTGCCAGCAGCCCGGACAGGGGATACAATCAGCCCCAGCATTTT. It yields the protein CASSPDRGYNQPQHF.

This sequence joins TRBV9 and TRBJ2-5; TRBD2 matches at 8 bases. CDR3 length equals 16 residues. The germline gives CDR1 SGDLS, CDR2 YYNGEE. The V segment lost 0 bases and the J segment 6 bases; nucleotides outside the gene matches: 10. In nucleotides, the CDR3 is TGTGCCAGCAGCGTAGGTCCAGCGGGGGAGGAGCAGACCCAGTACTTC. Translating gives CASSVGPAGEEQTQYF.

The chain recombines TRBV3-1 (or the pseudogene TRBV3-2) with TRBJ2-5, with TRBD2 as a possible D gene (6 bases). The V end was cut by 1 base, the J end by 4 bases, with 16 bases between. The CDR3 length is 16 residues. In germline, CDR1 is LGHDT, CDR2 YNNKEL (reference sequence). This chain's CDR3 is CASSQGRLASGETQYF. The DNA for the CDR3 is TGTGCCAGCAGCCAAGGACGTCTAGCGAGTGGAGAGACCCAGTACTTC.

The V and J genes are TRBV5-6 and TRBJ2-2, with 8 bases that match TRBD2. The CDR3 contains 16 residues. V shed 0 bases, J shed 3 bases, and the junction held 4 bases outside the gene matches. The germline gives CDR1 SGHDT, CDR2 YYEEEE. CDR3 sequence reads: CASSLAIAGYTGELFF. The CDR3 bases are TGTGCCAGCAGCTTGGCCATAGCGGGGTACACCGGGGAGCTGTTTTTT.

The chain recombines TRBV5-1 with TRBJ2-1, with 10 nucleotides matching TRBD2. CDR1 SGHRS and CDR2 YFSETQ come from the germline V gene. After removal of 0 bases from V and 1 base from J, the junction contained 7 bases not matched to a gene. This CDR3 region has 18 residues. The CDR3 spells CASSLELLAGASYNEQFF. In DNA form, the CDR3 reads TGCGCCAGCAGCTTGGAGCTTCTAGCGGGAGCGTCCTACAATGAGCAGTTCTTC.

The rearrangement links TRBV19 to TRBJ1-1; the match to TRBD1 covers 7 bases. The ends lost 4 bases at V and 7 bases at J; junction bases unmatched: 6. Germline CDR1 is LNHDA and CDR2 is SQIVND (reference sequence). The CDR3 is 13 amino acids. The CDR3 DNA is TGTGCCAGTAGTACCCGACAGGGAAATGAAGCTTTCTTT. Amino acid sequence: CASSTRQGNEAFF.

The CDR3 sequence is CASSSGSGTNTGELFF. CDR3 coding DNA: TGTGCCAGCAGCTCAGGAAGCGGGACGAACACCGGGGAGCTGTTTTTT. The chain employs TRBV11-2 and TRBJ2-2, with 7 bases fitting TRBD2. The CDR3 spans 16 residues. Germline loops: CDR1 SGHAT, CDR2 FQNNGV. J was trimmed by 0 bases and V by 4 bases; bases with no gene match: 5.